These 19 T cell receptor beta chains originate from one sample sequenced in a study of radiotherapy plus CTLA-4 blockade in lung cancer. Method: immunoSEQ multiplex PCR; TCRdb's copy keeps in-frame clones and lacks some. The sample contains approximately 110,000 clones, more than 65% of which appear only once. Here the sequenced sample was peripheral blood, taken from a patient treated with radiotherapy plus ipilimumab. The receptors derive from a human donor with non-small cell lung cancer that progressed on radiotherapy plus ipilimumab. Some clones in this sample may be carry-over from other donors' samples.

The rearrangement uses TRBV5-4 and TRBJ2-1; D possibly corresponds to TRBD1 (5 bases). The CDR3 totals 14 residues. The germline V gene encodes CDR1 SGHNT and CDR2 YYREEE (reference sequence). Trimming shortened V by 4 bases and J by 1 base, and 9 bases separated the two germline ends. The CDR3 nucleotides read TGTGCCAGCAGCCCCGACAGTTCCTACAATGAGCAGTTCTTC. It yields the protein CASSPDSSYNEQFF.

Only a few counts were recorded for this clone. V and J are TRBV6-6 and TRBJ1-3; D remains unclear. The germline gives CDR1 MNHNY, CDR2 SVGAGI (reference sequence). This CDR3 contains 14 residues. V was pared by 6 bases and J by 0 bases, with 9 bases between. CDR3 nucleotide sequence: TGTGCCAGCAGCTCATATAGCTCTGGAAACACCATATATTTT. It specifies CASSSYSSGNTIYF.

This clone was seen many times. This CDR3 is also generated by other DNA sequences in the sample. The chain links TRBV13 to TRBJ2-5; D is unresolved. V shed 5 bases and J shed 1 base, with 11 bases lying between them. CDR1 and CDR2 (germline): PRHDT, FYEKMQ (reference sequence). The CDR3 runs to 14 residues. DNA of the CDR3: TGTGCCAGCAGCCCCACTGGATCCCAAGAGACCCAGTACTTC. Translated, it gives CASSPTGSQETQYF.

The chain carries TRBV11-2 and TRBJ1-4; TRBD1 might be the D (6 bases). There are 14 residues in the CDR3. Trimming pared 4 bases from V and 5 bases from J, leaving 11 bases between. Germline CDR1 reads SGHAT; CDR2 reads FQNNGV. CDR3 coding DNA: TGTGCCAGCAGCTCAGGGGTGGGGAATGAAAAACTGTTTTTT. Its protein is CASSSGVGNEKLFF.

The CDR3 is CASSSGTNQPQHF. Here the CDR3 DNA reads TGTGCCAGCAGCTCCGGGACGAATCAGCCCCAGCATTTT. V is TRBV7-9 and J is TRBJ1-5, with a tentative D call TRBD1 (5 bases). Deletions cut 4 bases from V and 4 bases from J, with 8 bases between. Germline assignment: CDR1 SEHNR and CDR2 FQNEAQ (reference sequence). This CDR3 contains 13 residues.

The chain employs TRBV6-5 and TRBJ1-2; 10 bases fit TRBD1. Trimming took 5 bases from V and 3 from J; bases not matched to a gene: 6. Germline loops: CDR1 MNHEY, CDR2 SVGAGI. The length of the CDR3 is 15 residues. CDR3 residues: CASSATGTGDYGYTF. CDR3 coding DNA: TGTGCCAGCAGTGCTACCGGGACAGGGGACTATGGCTACACCTTC.

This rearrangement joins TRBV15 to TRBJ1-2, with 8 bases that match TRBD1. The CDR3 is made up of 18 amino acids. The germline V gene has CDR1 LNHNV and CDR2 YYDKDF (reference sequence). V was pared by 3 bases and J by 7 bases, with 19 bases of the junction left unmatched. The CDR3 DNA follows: TGTGCCACCAGCAGCCTCCGGGGACAGGCAGGCACCCCACTTGGCTACACCTTC. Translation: CATSSLRGQAGTPLGYTF.

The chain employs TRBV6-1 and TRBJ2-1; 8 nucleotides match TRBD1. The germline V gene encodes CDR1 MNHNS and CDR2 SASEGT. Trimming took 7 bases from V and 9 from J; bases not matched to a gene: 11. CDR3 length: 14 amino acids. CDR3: CASKGQGIATEQFF. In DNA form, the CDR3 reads TGTGCCAGCAAAGGACAGGGTATAGCCACTGAGCAGTTCTTC.

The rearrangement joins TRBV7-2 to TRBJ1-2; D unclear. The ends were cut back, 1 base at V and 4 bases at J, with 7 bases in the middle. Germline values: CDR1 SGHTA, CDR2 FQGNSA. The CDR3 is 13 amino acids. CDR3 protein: CASSLGNLYGYTF. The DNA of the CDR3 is TGTGCCAGCAGCTTAGGTAATCTCTATGGCTACACCTTC.

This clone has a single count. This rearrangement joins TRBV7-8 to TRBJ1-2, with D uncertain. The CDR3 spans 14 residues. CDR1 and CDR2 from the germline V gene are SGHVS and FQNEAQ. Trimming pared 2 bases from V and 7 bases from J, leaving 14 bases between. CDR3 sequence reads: CASSLSPQTAGYTF. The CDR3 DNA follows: TGTGCCAGCAGCTTAAGCCCCCAAACTGCTGGCTACACCTTC.

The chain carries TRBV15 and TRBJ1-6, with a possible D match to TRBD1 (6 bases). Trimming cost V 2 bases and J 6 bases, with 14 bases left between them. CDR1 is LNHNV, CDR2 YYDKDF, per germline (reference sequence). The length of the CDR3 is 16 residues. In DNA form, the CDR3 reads TGTGCCACCAGCAGAAACCCAGGAGGGGGTAATTCACCCCTCCACTTT. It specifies CATSRNPGGGNSPLHF.

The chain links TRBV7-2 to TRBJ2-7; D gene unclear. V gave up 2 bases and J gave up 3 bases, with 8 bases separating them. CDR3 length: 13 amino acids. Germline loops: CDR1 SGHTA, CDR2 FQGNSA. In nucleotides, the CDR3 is TGTGCCAGCAGCTTATCACAGAACTACGAGCAGTACTTC. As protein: CASSLSQNYEQYF.

Here the CDR3 reads CASILARYEQYF. CDR3 nucleotide sequence: TGTGCCAGCATTCTCGCCCGCTACGAGCAGTACTTC. V usage is TRBV21-1 and J usage is TRBJ2-7. TRBV21-1 is reported as a pseudogene. The CDR3 runs to 12 residues.

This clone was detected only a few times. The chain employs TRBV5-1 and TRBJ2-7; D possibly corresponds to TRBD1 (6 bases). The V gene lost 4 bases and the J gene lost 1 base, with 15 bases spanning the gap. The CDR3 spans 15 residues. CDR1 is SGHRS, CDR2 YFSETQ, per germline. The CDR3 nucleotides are TGCGCCAGCAGCCCTGAACCGGGACATTCCTACGAGCAGTACTTC. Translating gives CASSPEPGHSYEQYF.

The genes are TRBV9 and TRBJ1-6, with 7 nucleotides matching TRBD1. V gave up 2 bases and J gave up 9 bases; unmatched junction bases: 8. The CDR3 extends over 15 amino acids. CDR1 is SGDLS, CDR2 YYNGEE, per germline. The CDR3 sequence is CASSVGQAGGSPLHF. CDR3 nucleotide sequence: TGTGCCAGCAGCGTCGGACAGGCGGGTGGTTCACCCCTCCACTTT.

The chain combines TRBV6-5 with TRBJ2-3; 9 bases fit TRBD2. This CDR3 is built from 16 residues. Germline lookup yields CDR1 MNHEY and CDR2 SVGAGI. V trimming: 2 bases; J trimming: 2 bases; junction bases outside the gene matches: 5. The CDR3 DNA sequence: TGTGCCAGCAGTTACGGCGGGGGGGCCTTCACAGATACGCAGTATTTT. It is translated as CASSYGGGAFTDTQYF.

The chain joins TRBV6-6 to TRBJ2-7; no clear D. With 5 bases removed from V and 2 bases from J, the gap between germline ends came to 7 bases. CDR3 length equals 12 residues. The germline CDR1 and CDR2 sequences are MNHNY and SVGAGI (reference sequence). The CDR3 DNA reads TGTGCCAGCAGTCCCAACCCCTACGAGCAGTACTTC. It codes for CASSPNPYEQYF.

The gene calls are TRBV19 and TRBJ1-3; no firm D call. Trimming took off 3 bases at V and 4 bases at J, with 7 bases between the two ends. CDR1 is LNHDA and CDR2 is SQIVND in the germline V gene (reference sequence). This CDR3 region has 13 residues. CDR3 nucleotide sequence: TGTGCCAGTAGTATCCAGTCCGGAAACACCATATATTTT. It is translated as CASSIQSGNTIYF.

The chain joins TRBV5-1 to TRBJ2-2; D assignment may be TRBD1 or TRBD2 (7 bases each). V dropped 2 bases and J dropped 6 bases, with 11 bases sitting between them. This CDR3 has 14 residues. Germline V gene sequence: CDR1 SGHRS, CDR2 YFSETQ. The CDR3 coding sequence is TGCGCCAGCAGCTTACAGGGGAGGGCCGGGGAGCTGTTTTTT. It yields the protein CASSLQGRAGELFF.